The 11 T cell receptor beta chains presented below share a single source sample, sequenced in a study of neurological immune-mediated disorders. TCRdb re-called the 5' RACE reads through MiXCR, storing one row per CDR3 protein. This table holds 55,000 to 75,000 distinct CDR3 sequences, under 3% found once. Sequenced: PBMCs. These receptors all come from a man in his fifties with multiple sclerosis.

In this sample, this clonotype turned up many times. This chain connects TRBV20-1 to TRBJ2-2, with a tentative D call TRBD1 (5 bases). The CDR3 covers 14 residues. Trimming left V 1 base short and J 7 bases short, with 13 bases between. Germline V CDR1 and CDR2: DFQATT, SNEGSKA (reference sequence). As DNA, the CDR3 is TGCAGTGCTAGAGTCCCCAGGGTCAACGGGGAGCTGTTTTTT. Amino acid sequence: CSARVPRVNGELFF.

Many counts were recorded for this clonotype. This sequence joins TRBV29-1 and TRBJ2-2, with 9 bases matching TRBD1. Unmatched junction bases numbered 5, after V lost 7 bases and J lost 2 bases. The CDR3 sequence is 14 residues long. CDR1 and CDR2 (germline): SQVTM, ANQGSEA. CDR3 protein: CSAWTGDNTGELFF. The CDR3 region has the DNA TGCAGCGCCTGGACAGGGGACAACACCGGGGAGCTGTTTTTT.

This clonotype has at least ten counts. The rearrangement uses TRBV10-3 and TRBJ1-2; 11 positions agree with TRBD1. The CDR3 length is 12 residues. Trimming took 6 bases from V and 7 from J; bases not matched to a gene: 1. Germline V gene sequence: CDR1 ENHRY, CDR2 SYGVKD. CDR3 sequence reads: CAIRGTGGGYTF. Written as DNA, the CDR3 is TGTGCCATCAGGGGGACAGGGGGTGGCTACACCTTC.

This chain uses TRBV5-1 with TRBJ2-2; perhaps D is TRBD1 or TRBD2 (7 bases each). Deletions cut 5 bases from V and 6 bases from J, with 14 bases between. Germline lookup yields CDR1 SGHRS and CDR2 YFSETQ. The CDR3 covers 14 residues. The CDR3 DNA reads as TGCGCCAGCAGTACGACAGGGAGGGCCGGGGAGCTGTTTTTT. It codes for CASSTTGRAGELFF. Full variable domain (rest looked up from reference TRBV5-1 and TRBJ2-2): KAGVTQTPRYLIKTRGQQVTLSCSPISGHRSVSWYQQTPGQGLQFLFEYFSETQRNKGNFPGRFSGRQFSNSRSEMNVSTLELGDSALYLCASSTTGRAGELFFGEGSRLTVL.

Worth noting for this clonotype: Here the CDR3 omits its conserved ending phenylalanine or tryptophan, so a read error is the likely source. V gene TRBV10-3 combines with J gene TRBJ2-7; D ambiguous. CDR3 length: 12 residues. Trimming shortened V by 2 bases and J by 1 base, and 3 bases separated the two germline ends. Germline V gene sequence: CDR1 ENHRY, CDR2 SYGVKD. CDR3 DNA sequence: TGTGCCATCAGTGAGCGTTCCTACGAGCAGTACAAC. This translates into CAISERSYEQYN.

Many counts were recorded for this clonotype. The chain couples TRBV5-6 to TRBJ1-1; D is unclear. CDR1 and CDR2 from the germline V gene are SGHDT and YYEEEE. The CDR3 loop spans 11 amino acids. The V end was cut by 0 bases, the J end by 6 bases, with 3 bases between. Here the CDR3 reads CASSLDAEAFF. CDR3 DNA: TGTGCCAGCAGCTTGGACGCTGAAGCTTTCTTT.

The sample holds many counts of this clonotype. The chain combines TRBV7-2 with TRBJ1-2; no reliable D call. The CDR3 consists of 12 residues. The germline V and J ends were trimmed by 2 bases and 8 bases, with 9 bases remaining between them. Germline values: CDR1 SGHTA, CDR2 FQGNSA. CDR3 bases: TGTGCCAGCAGCTTATCTCCCGGGGGCTACACCTTC. It codes for CASSLSPGGYTF.

This clonotype was recorded at least ten times. V is TRBV6-5 and J is TRBJ1-5; no reliable D call. The length of the CDR3 is 12 residues. With 8 bases removed from V and 4 bases from J, the gap between germline ends came to 9 bases. The germline V gene has CDR1 MNHEY and CDR2 SVGAGI. CDR3 DNA sequence: TGTGCCAGCGGCTCGAGAAATCAGCCCCAGCATTTT. Translation: CASGSRNQPQHF.

This clonotype was detected ten times or more. The chain carries TRBV20-1 and TRBJ1-6; tentatively, D is TRBD1 (5 bases). The CDR3 runs to 20 residues. V was clipped by 0 bases and J by 5 bases, with 26 bases between them. The V gene's germline CDR1 is DFQATT and CDR2 SNEGSKA (reference sequence). In DNA form, the CDR3 reads TGCAGTGCTAGAGATGAGACCTCAAGCCAGGGCAGGAGAAATAATTCACCCCTCCACTTT. Translated: CSARDETSSQGRRNNSPLHF.

In its sample, this clonotype was seen many times. J is TRBJ1-1 and V is TRBV10-3; D is perhaps TRBD1 (6 bases). The CDR3 loop spans 14 amino acids. Germline lookup yields CDR1 ENHRY and CDR2 SYGVKD. Trimming left V 6 bases short and J 1 base short, with 12 bases between. The CDR3 loop is CAISPGTSNTEAFF. The CDR3 nucleotides read TGTGCCATCAGCCCCGGGACATCGAACACTGAAGCTTTCTTT.

This clonotype was observed at least ten times. The chain joins TRBV29-1 to TRBJ1-2; unclear D gene. From germline, CDR1 is SQVTM and CDR2 ANQGSEA. The CDR3 spans 14 residues. Trimming removed 1 base at V and 6 bases at J, with 15 bases between. CDR3 sequence: CSVEGGLETDGYTF. CDR3 DNA: TGCAGCGTTGAAGGAGGTTTAGAGACGGATGGCTACACCTTC.